The 17 T cell receptor beta chains below come from one sample, sequenced in a study of T cells of healthy individuals. TCRdb reprocessed the 5' RACE reads with MiXCR, giving one entry per CDR3 protein. Of tens of thousands of distinct CDR3 sequences listed, about 4.2% were seen once; the top ten hold about 8.9%. These receptors came from a human donor in good health.

The sample holds a few counts of this clonotype. The chain has TRBV3-1 and TRBJ2-6, with D possibly matching TRBD1 (6 bases). Germline CDR1 is LGHDT and CDR2 is YNNKEL (reference sequence). Deletions cut 1 base from V and 0 bases from J, with 10 bases between. The CDR3 sequence is 17 residues long. The CDR3 protein is CASSQATGNSGANVLTF. The CDR3 region has the DNA TGTGCCAGCAGCCAAGCGACAGGAAACTCTGGGGCCAACGTCCTGACTTTC.

This clonotype appeared many times. V usage is TRBV20-1 and J usage is TRBJ2-7; D is perhaps TRBD1 or TRBD2 (5 bases each). Germline assignment: CDR1 DFQATT and CDR2 SNEGSKA (reference sequence). The CDR3 is 12 amino acids. Trimming pared 3 bases from V and 4 bases from J, leaving 10 bases between. In DNA, the CDR3 is TGCAGTGCTAGGGGGGAGTTGTACGAGCAGTACTTC. Its protein product is CSARGELYEQYF.

Ten or more counts support this clonotype. The chain uses TRBV7-9 and TRBJ1-6; D might be TRBD1 (5 bases). This CDR3 has 16 amino acids. CDR1 and CDR2 from the germline V gene are SEHNR and FQNEAQ (reference sequence). Deletions cut 4 bases from V and 6 bases from J, with 16 bases between. CDR3 protein: CASSSSRVGVNSPLHF. CDR3 coding DNA: TGTGCCAGCAGCTCATCCAGGGTTGGCGTTAATTCACCCCTCCACTTT.

This clonotype was detected many times. The chain combines TRBV18 with TRBJ2-5; D may correspond to TRBD1 or TRBD2 (5 bases each). This CDR3 is 13 amino acids long. V dropped 4 bases and J dropped 5 bases, with 11 bases sitting between them. CDR1 is KGHSH, CDR2 LQKENI, per germline. CDR3 DNA sequence: TGTGCCAGCTCACGAGGGGCCGGGGAGACCCAGTACTTC. This encodes CASSRGAGETQYF.

At least ten counts were recorded for this clonotype. The gene calls are TRBV12-3 or TRBV12-4 and TRBJ2-1; D is possibly TRBD2 (7 bases). The CDR3 totals 15 residues. V was trimmed by 5 bases and J by 6 bases, leaving 17 bases between them. The CDR3 sequence is CASSPRGGTPNEQFF. DNA of the CDR3: TGTGCCAGCAGTCCTAGGGGGGGGACTCCCAATGAGCAGTTCTTC.

Details on this clonotype: The junction and the germline gene differ at one end; a read error may be behind it. The chain recombines TRBV5-4 with TRBJ2-1; 10 nucleotides line up with TRBD2. This CDR3 is built from 12 residues. Looked up from germline, CDR1 is SGHNT and CDR2 is YYREEE (reference sequence). The CDR3 sequence: CASSLTSGVPLF. CDR3 in DNA: TGTGCCAGCAGCTTGACTAGCGGGGTCCCCCTCTTC.

This chain uses TRBV6-1 with TRBJ1-2; 8 nucleotides align to TRBD1. This CDR3 region has 13 residues. The germline V gene encodes CDR1 MNHNS and CDR2 SASEGT. The V and J ends lost 1 base and 8 bases, in that order; junction bases with no gene match: 3. The CDR3 region is CASSEDSGGGYTF. The CDR3 DNA follows: TGTGCCAGCAGTGAAGATTCAGGGGGCGGCTACACCTTC.

This clonotype was counted a few times. The chain employs TRBV27 and TRBJ1-1; 9 bases fit TRBD1. Germline V gene lookup returns CDR1 MNHEY and CDR2 SMNVEV (reference sequence). V lost 5 bases and J lost 5; bases outside the gene matches: 6. CDR3 size: 14 residues. CDR3 coding DNA: TGTGCCAGCAGTCCCCTCGGACAGGGGACTGAAGCTTTCTTT. It yields the protein CASSPLGQGTEAFF.

There are many counts of this clonotype. The rearrangement links TRBV6-5 to TRBJ1-2, with D possibly matching TRBD1 (5 bases). The CDR3 covers 13 residues. The V end lost 3 bases, the J end lost 4 bases, and 9 bases lay between the germline ends. CDR1 and CDR2 (germline): MNHEY, SVGAGI. The CDR3 protein is CASSYRQTYGYTF. CDR3 in DNA: TGTGCCAGCAGTTATAGACAGACCTATGGCTACACCTTC.

The V and J genes are TRBV12-5 and TRBJ1-3, with 8 positions matching TRBD1. Trimming took 3 bases from V and 0 from J; bases not matched to a gene: 19. In germline, CDR1 is LGHNT, CDR2 FRNRAP. CDR3 length: 21 amino acids. CDR3 in amino acids: CASGFTTTGQDLISSGNTIYF. Written as DNA, the CDR3 is TGTGCTAGTGGTTTCACAACCACGGGACAGGATCTCATCAGCTCTGGAAACACCATATATTTT.

This clonotype was recorded at least ten times. J is TRBJ1-1 and V is TRBV6-5, with D possibly matching TRBD1 (5 bases). The CDR3 has 13 amino acids. V lost 4 bases to trimming and J lost 3 bases, with 9 bases between them. Per germline, CDR1 MNHEY and CDR2 SVGAGI. The CDR3 is CASSSGAHTEAFF. CDR3 sequence (DNA): TGTGCCAGCAGTTCCGGGGCACACACTGAAGCTTTCTTT.

This clonotype has ten or more counts. This sequence joins TRBV7-2 and TRBJ2-5; D call uncertain. The CDR3 totals 14 residues. V lost 4 bases and J 4 bases, leaving 13 bases between the germline ends. Germline V gene data show CDR1 as SGHTA and CDR2 as FQGNSA. The CDR3 coding sequence is TGTGCCAGCAGCTCTACTACTGGCGGAGAGACCCAGTACTTC. This sequence encodes CASSSTTGGETQYF.

In this sample, this clonotype turned up many times. The chain has TRBV12-3 or TRBV12-4 and TRBJ1-1, with 7 positions matching TRBD1. The CDR3 sequence is 13 residues long. Losses at the gene ends were 6 bases for V and 0 bases for J; bases not matched to a gene: 1. The CDR3 is CASSDRVNTEAFF. DNA of the CDR3: TGTGCCAGCAGCGACAGGGTGAACACTGAAGCTTTCTTT.

In this sample, this clonotype turned up many times. The chain joins TRBV12-3 or TRBV12-4 to TRBJ1-2; D is ambiguous. The CDR3 loop spans 13 amino acids. Trimming stripped 3 bases from V and 4 bases from J, with 9 bases between. The CDR3 nucleotides read TGTGCCAGCAGTTTCCGGACCGGCTATGGCTACACCTTC. This encodes CASSFRTGYGYTF.

The J gene is TRBJ2-4, the V gene TRBV11-3; the D gene is possibly TRBD2 (6 bases). CDR1 is SGHNT and CDR2 is YENEEA in the germline V gene. V dropped 1 base and J dropped 0 bases, with 13 bases sitting between them. The CDR3 consists of 17 residues. The CDR3 DNA sequence: TGTGCCAGCAGCTTAGGGTTTGGCGGGATAGCCAAAAACATTCAGTACTTC. Translation gives CASSLGFGGIAKNIQYF.

This clonotype was detected ten times or more. The chain joins TRBV12-3 or TRBV12-4 to TRBJ2-1; 8 nucleotides agree with TRBD1. The length of the CDR3 is 14 residues. V shed 5 bases and J 7 bases; nucleotides not matched to a gene: 7. Here the CDR3 reads CASSPMDRVNEQFF. The CDR3 DNA reads TGTGCCAGCAGTCCCATGGACAGGGTGAATGAGCAGTTCTTC.

This clonotype has at least ten counts. The J gene is TRBJ2-5, the V gene TRBV10-3; D perhaps matches TRBD2 (6 bases). Germline assignment: CDR1 ENHRY and CDR2 SYGVKD. The CDR3 spans 16 residues. V lost 10 bases, J lost 0 bases, and 21 bases lay in between. The CDR3 bases are TGTGCCACCGTAAACGTAGGAGGGGAGTACCAAGAGACCCAGTACTTC. This sequence encodes CATVNVGGEYQETQYF.